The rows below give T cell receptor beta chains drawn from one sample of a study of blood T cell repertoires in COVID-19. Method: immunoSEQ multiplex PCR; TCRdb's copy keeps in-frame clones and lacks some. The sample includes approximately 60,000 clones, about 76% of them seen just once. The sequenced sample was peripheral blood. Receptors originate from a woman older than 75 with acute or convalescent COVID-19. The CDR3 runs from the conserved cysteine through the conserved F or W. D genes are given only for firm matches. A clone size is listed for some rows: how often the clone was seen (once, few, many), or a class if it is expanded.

TGTGCCTCCCCGAGGGGGACCGGGGAGCTGTTTTTT,CASPRGTGELFF,TRBV30,12,TRBJ2-2,-,-
TGTGCCAGCAGCTTCGGCAGGGGGAGACCCGGCTACACCTTC,CASSFGRGRPGYTF,TRBV5-5,14,TRBJ1-2,-,TRBD1
TGCAGCGTTGATACAGGTCAGCATTCCGGGGAGCTGTTTTTT,CSVDTGQHSGELFF,TRBV29-1,14,TRBJ2-2,-,-
TGTGCCAGCAAGCCCCTTGGTTCACTAAACACCGGGGAGCTGTTTTTT,CASKPLGSLNTGELFF,TRBV27,16,TRBJ2-2,-,-
TGTGCCAGCAGCCCACAGCGGGAGGGGGGGTCCTACAATGAGCAGTTCTTC,CASSPQREGGSYNEQFF,TRBV7-6,17,TRBJ2-1,once,TRBD2
TGTGCCAGCAGCCTAACCGGGACAGGAGACGCAACTAATGAAAAACTGTTTTTT,CASSLTGTGDATNEKLFF,TRBV9,18,TRBJ1-4,-,TRBD1
TGTGCCAGCAGCGTAGCAGGGGGCTCCTACAATGAGCAGTTCTTC,CASSVAGGSYNEQFF,TRBV9,15,TRBJ2-1,-,TRBD1
TGCGCCAGCAGCCAAGGGCCGAACAGGGATTTGTCCGAGCAGTACTTC,CASSQGPNRDLSEQYF,TRBV4-1,16,TRBJ2-7,-,-
TGTGCCAGCCAAGGACAGGGAAGCAATCAGCCCCAGCATTTT,CASQGQGSNQPQHF,TRBV2,14,TRBJ1-5,once,TRBD1
TGTGCCAGTACAGGGGGCAATGAGCAGTTCTTC,CASTGGNEQFF,TRBV10-3,11,TRBJ2-1,-,TRBD1
TGTGCCAGCTCACCACCATTGCCCTTAGCGGGGGACTACGAGCAGTACTTC,CASSPPLPLAGDYEQYF,TRBV18,17,TRBJ2-7,-,TRBD2
TGTGCCAGCAGTTATGGGGGCAGGGAGACCCAGTACTTC,CASSYGGRETQYF,TRBV6-5,13,TRBJ2-5,-,-
TGTGCCAGCAGCAGAACTAGCGGGAGGCTGTATACGCAGTATTTT,CASSRTSGRLYTQYF,TRBV7-9,15,TRBJ2-3,-,TRBD2
TGTGCCAGCAGACCTAGAAGCGGGATAGGGGGTGAGCAGTTCTTC,CASRPRSGIGGEQFF,TRBV7-8,15,TRBJ2-1,-,-
TGTGCCAGCAGCTTCAGCTCCTACAATGAGCAGTTCTTC,CASSFSSYNEQFF,TRBV7-3,13,TRBJ2-1,-,-
TGTGCCAGCAGCTTTTACACAGGAAATGGACGCACAGATACGCAGTATTTT,CASSFYTGNGRTDTQYF,TRBV5-5,17,TRBJ2-3,few,-
TGTGCCAGCTCCAGGGGAAGCAATCAGCCCCAGCATTTT,CASSRGSNQPQHF,TRBV7-2,13,TRBJ1-5,-,-
TGTGCCAGTAGCCCAGGGACTAGCGGGAACAATGAGCAGTTCTTC,CASSPGTSGNNEQFF,TRBV19,15,TRBJ2-1,once,TRBD2
TGTGCCAGCAGCCGCGACGGGGTGGCGAACACTGAAGCTTTCTTT,CASSRDGVANTEAFF,TRBV6-5,15,TRBJ1-1,-,-
TGCGCCAGCAGCTGGGGACAGGGGTACGGCTACACCTTC,CASSWGQGYGYTF,TRBV5-1,13,TRBJ1-2,-,TRBD1
TGTGCCAGCAGTACCCTGGCTAGCGGGAGCTGGGTGGATGAGCAGTTCTTC,CASSTLASGSWVDEQFF,TRBV27,17,TRBJ2-1,-,TRBD2
TGCGCCAGCAGCCATCACGCCACAGGGATGGACGGTTTGTACAATGAGCAGTTCTTC,CASSHHATGMDGLYNEQFF,TRBV4-3,19,TRBJ2-1,-,-
TGTGCCAGCAGCTTGGTAGTCGCCGGGGAGCTGTTTTTT,CASSLVVAGELFF,TRBV5-6,13,TRBJ2-2,-,-
TGTGCCAGCAGAAAGGGGGGGTATAATTCACCCCTCCACTTT,CASRKGGYNSPLHF,TRBV28,14,TRBJ1-6,-,-